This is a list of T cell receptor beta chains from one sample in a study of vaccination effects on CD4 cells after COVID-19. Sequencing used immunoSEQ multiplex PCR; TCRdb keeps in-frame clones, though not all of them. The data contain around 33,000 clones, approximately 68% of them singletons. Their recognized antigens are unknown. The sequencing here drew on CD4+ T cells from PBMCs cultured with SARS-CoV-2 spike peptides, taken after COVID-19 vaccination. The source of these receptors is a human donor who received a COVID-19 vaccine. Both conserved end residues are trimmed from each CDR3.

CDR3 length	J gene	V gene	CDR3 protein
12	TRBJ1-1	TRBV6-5	ASRVQQGGTEAF
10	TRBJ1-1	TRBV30	AWSAVGTEAF
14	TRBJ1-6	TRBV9	ASSVGPSSYNSPLH
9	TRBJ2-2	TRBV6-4	ASSSYGELF
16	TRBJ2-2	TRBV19	ASSISLIGTANTGELF
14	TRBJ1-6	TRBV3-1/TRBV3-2	ASSLGQGARNSPLH
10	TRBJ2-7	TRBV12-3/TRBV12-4	ASTRGAGEQY
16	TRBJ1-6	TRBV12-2	ASRLRGVGTGINSPLH
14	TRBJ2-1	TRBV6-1	ASSEWLSFGNNEQF
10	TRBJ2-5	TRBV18	ASSPFKETQY
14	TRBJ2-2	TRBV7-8	ASSPGLARNTGELF
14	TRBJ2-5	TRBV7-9	ASSLERAVDGETQY
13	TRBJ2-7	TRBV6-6	ASSYPEGQIYEQY
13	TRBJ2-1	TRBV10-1	ASKGSAGTGNEQF
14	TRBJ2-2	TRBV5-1	ASSFLAGDNTGELF
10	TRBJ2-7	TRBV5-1	ASSLEHYEQY
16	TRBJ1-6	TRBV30	AWTGGARSSSYNSPLH
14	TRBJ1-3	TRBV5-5	ASSLAGTREGNTIY
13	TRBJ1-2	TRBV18	ASSRGTSGSYGYT
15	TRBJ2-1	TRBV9	ASSATGHTRSYNEQF
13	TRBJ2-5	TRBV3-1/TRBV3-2	ASSQDTVRRQTQY
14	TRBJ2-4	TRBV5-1	ASSSRPGQGASIQY
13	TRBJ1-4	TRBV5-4	ALRDKQGVYEKLF
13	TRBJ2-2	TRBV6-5	ASSYGTENTGELF
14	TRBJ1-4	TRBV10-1	ASSESGDPTSEKLF
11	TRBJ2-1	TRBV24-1	ATSDRLVNEQF
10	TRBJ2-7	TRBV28	ASSLTPYEQY
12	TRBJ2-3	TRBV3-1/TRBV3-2	ASTPGHRADTQY
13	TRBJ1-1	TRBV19	ASMPRYAGSTEAF
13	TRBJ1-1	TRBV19	ASSTRPGMNTEAF
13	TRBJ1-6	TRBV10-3	AISESFQDNSPLH
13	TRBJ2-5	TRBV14	ASSQAWLGQGTQY
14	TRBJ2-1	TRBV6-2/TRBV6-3	ASSTKMRIRGAEQF
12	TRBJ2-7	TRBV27	ASKRLADTYEQY
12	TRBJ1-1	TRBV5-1	ASSFVGGPTEAF
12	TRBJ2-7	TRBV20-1	SASRLAGLYEQY
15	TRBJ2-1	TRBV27	ASSSRQGRYRYNEQF
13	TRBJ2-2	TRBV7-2	ASSLIAPNTGELF
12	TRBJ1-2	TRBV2	ASRPRGMGYGYT
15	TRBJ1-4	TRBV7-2	ASSLGQGITMNEKLF
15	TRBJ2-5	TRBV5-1	ASSLGQGLSSRETQY
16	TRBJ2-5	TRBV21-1	ASSKRLVMAGGIETQY
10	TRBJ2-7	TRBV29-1	SVRPGDSEQY
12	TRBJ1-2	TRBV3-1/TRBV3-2	ASSLGQGDYGYT
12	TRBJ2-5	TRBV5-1	ASRPTWAQETQY
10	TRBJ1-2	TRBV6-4	ASSDSGFGYT
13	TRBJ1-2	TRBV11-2	ASRRPGQHYGGYT
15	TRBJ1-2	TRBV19	ASSKGTGTIENYGYT
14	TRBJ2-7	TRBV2	ASSRPLGGIDYEQY
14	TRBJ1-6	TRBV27	ASSPGRPLRNSPLH
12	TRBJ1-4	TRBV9	ASSVGTVSEKLF
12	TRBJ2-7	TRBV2	ASSTRDSSYEQY
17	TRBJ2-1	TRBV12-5	ASGLVPFSPGGLYNEQF
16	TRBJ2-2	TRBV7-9	ASSLASGASTNTGELF
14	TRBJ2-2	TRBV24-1	ATSDPGTENTGELF
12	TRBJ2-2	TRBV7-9	ASTLGSGTGELF
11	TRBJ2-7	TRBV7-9	ASSLSTGIEQY
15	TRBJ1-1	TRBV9	ASSARTGWATDGEAF
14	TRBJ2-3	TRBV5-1	ASSSGLAASTDTQY